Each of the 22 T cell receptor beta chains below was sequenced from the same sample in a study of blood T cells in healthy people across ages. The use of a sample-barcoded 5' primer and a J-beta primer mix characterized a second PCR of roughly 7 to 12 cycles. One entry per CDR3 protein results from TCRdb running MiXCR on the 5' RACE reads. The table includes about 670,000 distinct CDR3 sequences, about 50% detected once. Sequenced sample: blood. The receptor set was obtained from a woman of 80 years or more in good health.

This CDR3 is CSANPSGSGVTGELFF. DNA for the CDR3: TGCAGTGCCAATCCCTCGGGTAGCGGGGTAACCGGGGAGCTGTTTTTT. J is TRBJ2-2 and V is TRBV20-1; 8 positions match TRBD2. The CDR3 is 16 amino acids. V was clipped by 6 bases and J by 5 bases; unmatched bases: 14. Germline-derived CDR1 and CDR2 are DFQATT and SNEGSKA (reference sequence).

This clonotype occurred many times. CDR3 DNA sequence: TGTGCCACCAGCCGAATAGCGGGGGGGTACAATGAGCAGTTCTTC. Translated, it gives CATSRIAGGYNEQFF. The V gene is TRBV15, the J gene TRBJ2-1, with 11 positions matching TRBD2. The CDR3 sequence is 15 residues long. Germline trimming cut 5 bases from V and 4 bases from J; bases unmatched to any gene: 4. Germline-derived CDR1 and CDR2 are LNHNV and YYDKDF (reference sequence). The complete variable domain, with remaining parts taken from reference TRBV15 and TRBJ2-1, reads DAMVIQNPRYQVTQFGKPVTLSCSQTLNHNVMYWYQQKSSQAPKLLFHYYDKDFNNEADTPDNFQSRRPNTSFCFLDIRSPGLGDTAMYLCATSRIAGGYNEQFFGPGTRLTVL.

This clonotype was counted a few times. The CDR3 protein is CASSQAPQNTGELFF. The CDR3 DNA follows: TGTGCCAGCAGCCAAGCCCCACAGAACACCGGGGAGCTGTTTTTT. V usage is TRBV3-1 and J usage is TRBJ2-2; D is unclear. This CDR3 is built from 15 residues. Trimming stripped 1 base from V and 1 base from J, with 7 bases between. The germline V gene encodes CDR1 LGHDT and CDR2 YNNKEL (reference sequence).

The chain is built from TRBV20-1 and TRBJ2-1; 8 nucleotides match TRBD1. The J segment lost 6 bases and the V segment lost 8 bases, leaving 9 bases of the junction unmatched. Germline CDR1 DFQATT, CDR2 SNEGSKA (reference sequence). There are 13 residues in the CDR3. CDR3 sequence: CSTRGQGVNEQFF. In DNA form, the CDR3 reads TGCAGTACCAGGGGGCAAGGGGTCAATGAGCAGTTCTTC.

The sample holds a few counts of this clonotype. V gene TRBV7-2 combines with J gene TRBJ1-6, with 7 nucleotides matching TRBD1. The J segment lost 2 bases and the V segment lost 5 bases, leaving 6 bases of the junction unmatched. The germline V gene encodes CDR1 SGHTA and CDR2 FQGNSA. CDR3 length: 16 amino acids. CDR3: CASSRTGGTYNSPLHF. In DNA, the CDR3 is TGTGCCAGCAGCCGGACAGGCGGCACCTATAATTCACCCCTCCACTTT.

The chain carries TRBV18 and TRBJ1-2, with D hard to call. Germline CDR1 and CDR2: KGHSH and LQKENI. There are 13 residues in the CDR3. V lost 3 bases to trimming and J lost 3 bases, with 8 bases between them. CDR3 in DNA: TGTGCCAGCTCACCGGACGGAGACTATGGCTACACCTTC. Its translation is CASSPDGDYGYTF.

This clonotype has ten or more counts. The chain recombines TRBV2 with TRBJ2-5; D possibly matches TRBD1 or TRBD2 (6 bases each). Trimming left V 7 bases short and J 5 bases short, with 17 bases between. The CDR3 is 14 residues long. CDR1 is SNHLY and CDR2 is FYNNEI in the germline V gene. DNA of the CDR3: TGTGCCAGCACAATGGACATAGGGGGGGAGACCCAGTACTTC. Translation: CASTMDIGGETQYF.

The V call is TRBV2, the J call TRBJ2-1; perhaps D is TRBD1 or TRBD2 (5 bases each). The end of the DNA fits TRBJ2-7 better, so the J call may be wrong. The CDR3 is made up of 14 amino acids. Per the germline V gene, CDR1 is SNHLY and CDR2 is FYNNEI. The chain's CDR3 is CASSDRGSYNEQYF. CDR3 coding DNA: TGTGCCAGCAGTGATCGGGGCTCCTACAATGAGCAGTACTTC.

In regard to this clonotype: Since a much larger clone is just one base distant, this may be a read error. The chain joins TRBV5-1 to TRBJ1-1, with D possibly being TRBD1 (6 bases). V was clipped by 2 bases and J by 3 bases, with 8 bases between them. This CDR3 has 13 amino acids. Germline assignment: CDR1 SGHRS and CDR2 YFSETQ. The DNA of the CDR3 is TGCGCCAGCAGCTTCGCAGGGGACACTGAAGCTTTCTTT. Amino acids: CASSFAGDTEAFF.

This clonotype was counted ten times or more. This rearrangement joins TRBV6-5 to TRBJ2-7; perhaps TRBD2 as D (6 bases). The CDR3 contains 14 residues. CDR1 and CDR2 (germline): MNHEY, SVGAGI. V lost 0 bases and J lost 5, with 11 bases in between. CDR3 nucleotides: TGTGCCAGCAGTTACTCGGCGGGGCCAAACGAGCAGTACTTC. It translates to CASSYSAGPNEQYF.

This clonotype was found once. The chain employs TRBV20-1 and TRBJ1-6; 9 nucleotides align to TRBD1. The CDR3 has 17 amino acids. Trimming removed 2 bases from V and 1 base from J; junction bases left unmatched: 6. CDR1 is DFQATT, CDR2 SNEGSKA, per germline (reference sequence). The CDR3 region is CSARSRGQGSYNSPLHF. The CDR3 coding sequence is TGCAGTGCTAGATCCCGAGGACAGGGGTCCTATAATTCACCCCTCCACTTT.

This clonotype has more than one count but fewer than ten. CDR3 sequence reads: CASSEVRGNTEAFF. The CDR3 DNA reads TGTGCCAGCAGTGAGGTTCGGGGAAACACTGAAGCTTTCTTT. This sequence joins TRBV2 and TRBJ1-1; the D is unclear. The germline V gene has CDR1 SNHLY and CDR2 FYNNEI. The CDR3 consists of 14 residues. The V end lost 3 bases, the J end lost 2 bases, and 10 bases lay between the germline ends.

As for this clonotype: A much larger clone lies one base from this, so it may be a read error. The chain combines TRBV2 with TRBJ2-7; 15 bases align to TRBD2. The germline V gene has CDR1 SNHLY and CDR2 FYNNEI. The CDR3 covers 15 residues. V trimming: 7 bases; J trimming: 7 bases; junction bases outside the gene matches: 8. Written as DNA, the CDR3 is TGTGCCAGCACAGGGACTAGCGGGAGGAACAATGAGCAGTACTTC. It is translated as CASTGTSGRNNEQYF.

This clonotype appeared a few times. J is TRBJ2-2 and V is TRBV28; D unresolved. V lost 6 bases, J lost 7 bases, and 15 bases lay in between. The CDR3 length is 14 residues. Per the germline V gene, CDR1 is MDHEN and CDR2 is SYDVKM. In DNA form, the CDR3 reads TGTGCCAGCAGCTACCCGGACGGCTACGGGGAGCTGTTTTTT. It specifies CASSYPDGYGELFF.

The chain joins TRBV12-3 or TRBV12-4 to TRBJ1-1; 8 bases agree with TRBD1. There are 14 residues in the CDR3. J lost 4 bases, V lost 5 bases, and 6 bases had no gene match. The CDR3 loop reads CASSATGGVTEAFF. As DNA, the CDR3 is TGTGCCAGCAGTGCAACAGGGGGAGTCACTGAAGCTTTCTTT.

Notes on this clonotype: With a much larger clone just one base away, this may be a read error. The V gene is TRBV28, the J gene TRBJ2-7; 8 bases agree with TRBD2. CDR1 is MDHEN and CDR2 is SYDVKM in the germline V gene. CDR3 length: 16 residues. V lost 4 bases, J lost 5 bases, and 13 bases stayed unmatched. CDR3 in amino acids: CASSSHSGTHPDEQYF. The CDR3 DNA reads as TGTGCCAGCAGTTCCCATAGCGGGACCCATCCCGACGAGCAGTACTTC.

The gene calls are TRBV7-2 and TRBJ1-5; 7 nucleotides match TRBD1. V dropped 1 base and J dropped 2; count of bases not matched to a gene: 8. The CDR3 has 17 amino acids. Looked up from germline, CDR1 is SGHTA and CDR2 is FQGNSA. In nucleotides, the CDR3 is TGTGCCAGCAGCTTAGAGGGCCTAGGACAGGGCAATCAGCCCCAGCATTTT. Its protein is CASSLEGLGQGNQPQHF.

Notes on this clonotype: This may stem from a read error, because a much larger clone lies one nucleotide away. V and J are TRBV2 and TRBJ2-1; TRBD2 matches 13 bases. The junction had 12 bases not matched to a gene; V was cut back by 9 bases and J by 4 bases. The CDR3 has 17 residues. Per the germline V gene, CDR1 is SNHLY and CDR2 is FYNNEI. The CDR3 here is CARRAELAGGPYNEQFF. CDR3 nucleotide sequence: TGTGCCAGAAGAGCCGAACTAGCGGGAGGGCCATACAATGAGCAGTTCTTC. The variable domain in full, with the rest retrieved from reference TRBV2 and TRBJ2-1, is EPEVTQTPSHQVTQMGQEVILRCVPISNHLYFYWYRQILGQKVEFLVSFYNNEISEKSEIFDDQFSVERPDGSNFTLKIRSTKLEDSAMYFCARRAELAGGPYNEQFFGPGTRLTVL.

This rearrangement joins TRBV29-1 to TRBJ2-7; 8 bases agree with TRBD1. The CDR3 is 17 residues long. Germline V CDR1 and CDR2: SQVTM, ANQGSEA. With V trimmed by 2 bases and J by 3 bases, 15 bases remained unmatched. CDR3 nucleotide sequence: TGCAGCGTTGAAACCCGAGTCAGGACAGGGAGTTTCTACGAGCAGTACTTC. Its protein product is CSVETRVRTGSFYEQYF.

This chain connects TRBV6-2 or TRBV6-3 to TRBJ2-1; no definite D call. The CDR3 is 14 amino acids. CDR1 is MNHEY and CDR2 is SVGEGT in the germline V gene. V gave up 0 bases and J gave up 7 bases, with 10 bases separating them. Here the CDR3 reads CASSYSPGANEQFF. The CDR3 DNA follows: TGTGCCAGCAGTTACTCGCCTGGTGCGAATGAGCAGTTCTTC.

CDR3 coding DNA: TGCGCCAGCAGCTTGGCTAGCGGGGGGGCCAATGAGCAGTTCTTC. Protein: CASSLASGGANEQFF. The V and J genes are TRBV5-1 and TRBJ2-1; 12 bases match TRBD2. The CDR3 loop spans 15 amino acids. V shed 0 bases, J shed 6 bases, and the junction held 1 base outside the gene matches. Germline assignment: CDR1 SGHRS and CDR2 YFSETQ.

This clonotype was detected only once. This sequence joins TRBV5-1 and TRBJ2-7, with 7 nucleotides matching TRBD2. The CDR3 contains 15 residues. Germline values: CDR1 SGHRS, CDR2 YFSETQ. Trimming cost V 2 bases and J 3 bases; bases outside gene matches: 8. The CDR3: CASSFGRGGDYEQYF. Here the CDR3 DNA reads TGCGCCAGCAGCTTCGGCCGGGGAGGGGACTACGAGCAGTACTTC.